This is a list of T cell receptor beta chains from one sample in a study of blood T cells in healthy people across ages. TCRdb passed the 5' RACE reads through MiXCR, listing each CDR3 protein once. The repertoire holds around 2 million distinct CDR3 sequences, with 30% to 40% as singletons. Sequenced input: blood. The origin of the receptors is a human donor in good health. CDR3s include the opening cysteine and the closing phenylalanine or tryptophan. A D gene is named only where the DNA matches it firmly. The size field is filled for only some rows; it gives once, few, many or a size class.

V	D	size	J	DNA	CDR3
TRBV7-9	NA	many	TRBJ2-7	TGTGCCAGCAGTTCCAGGGGTTCCTACGAGCAGTACTTC	CASSSRGSYEQYF
TRBV15	TRBD1	NA	TRBJ1-5	TGTGCCACCAGCGTGACCGGGACAGGGGGCTTGTGGCAGCCCCAGCATTTT	CATSVTGTGGLWQPQHF
TRBV7-9	TRBD1	NA	TRBJ1-2	TGTGCCAGCAGCTTAGTAACCGGGACAGGGATGACTAACTATGGCTACACCTTC	CASSLVTGTGMTNYGYTF
TRBV7-8	TRBD1	NA	TRBJ2-7	TGTGCCAGCAGCCACACCGGGACAGTCTTCTCCTACGAGCAGTACTTC	CASSHTGTVFSYEQYF
TRBV7-8	NA	NA	TRBJ2-3	TGTGCCAGCAGCTTATTATCGGCTAGCACAGATACGCAGTATTTT	CASSLLSASTDTQYF
TRBV7-3	NA	few	TRBJ1-3	TGTGCCAGCAGTACTGACGGGAGCTCTGGAAACACCATATATTTT	CASSTDGSSGNTIYF
TRBV29-1	NA	few	TRBJ2-1	TGCAGCGTTGAAATAGGGGGGGGCGGCTCCTACAATGAGCAGTTCTTC	CSVEIGGGGSYNEQFF
TRBV6-5	NA	NA	TRBJ1-6	TGTGCCAGCAGTCGGACAACTTATAATTCACCCCTCCACTTT	CASSRTTYNSPLHF
TRBV29-1	TRBD2	few	TRBJ2-5	TGCAGCGTTGGCCCAGCTAGCGGGGGTGAGACCCAGTACTTC	CSVGPASGGETQYF
TRBV7-2	NA	NA	TRBJ2-7	TGTGCCAGCAGCTTAGGCCCTTTGGACGGGGGCTACTACGAGCAGTACTTC	CASSLGPLDGGYYEQYF
TRBV20-1	NA	NA	TRBJ2-1	TGCAGTGCTAGAGGGCGGAACGGGGTTTACAATGAGCAGTTCTTC	CSARGRNGVYNEQFF
TRBV12-3/TRBV12-4	NA	NA	TRBJ1-1	TGTGCCAGCGGGGGCCCAACGGGGGGCTTTGAAGCTTTCTTT	CASGGPTGGFEAFF
TRBV20-1	TRBD2	NA	TRBJ2-3	TGCAGTGCAGCCCGGGGGGTCCCCACAGATACGCAGTATTTT	CSAARGVPTDTQYF
TRBV4-3	NA	NA	TRBJ1-4	TGCGCCAGCAGCCAAAGTTATGGAGACACTGAAAAACTGTTTTTT	CASSQSYGDTEKLFF
TRBV11-2	TRBD1	NA	TRBJ2-7	TGTGACAGCAGCTCACAGGGGGCTCTGGGCGAGCAGTACTTC	CDSSSQGALGEQYF
TRBV6-5	TRBD2	NA	TRBJ2-3	TGTGCCAGCAGTTATAGCGGGGAAGTATACACAGATACGCAGTATTTT	CASSYSGEVYTDTQYF
TRBV6-1	TRBD1	few	TRBJ2-5	TGTGCCAGCAGTGAAGACAGGGGAATTGGAGAGACCCGGTACTTC	CASSEDRGIGETRYF
TRBV7-3	TRBD1	NA	TRBJ2-3	TGTGCCAGCAGCTTAGGGCTGCGACAGGGGGCAGATACGCAGTATTTT	CASSLGLRQGADTQYF
TRBV20-1	TRBD1	few	TRBJ2-3	TGCAGTGCTCCTGGACAGGGGGAGAAGTTTACAGATACGCAGTATTTT	CSAPGQGEKFTDTQYF
TRBV20-1	TRBD2	NA	TRBJ2-1	TGCAGTGGACCGGGACTAGCGGGGGAACCACTCAGGTACAATGAGCAGTTCTTC	CSGPGLAGEPLRYNEQFF
TRBV20-1	NA	NA	TRBJ2-5	TGCAGTGCCTTCCTAGCGCAAGAGACCCAGTACTTC	CSAFLAQETQYF
TRBV7-2	TRBD1	NA	TRBJ2-1	TGTGCCAGCAGCTCCTACAGGGGGCGAGGTGAGCAGTTCTTC	CASSSYRGRGEQFF
TRBV4-2	NA	few	TRBJ2-3	TGTGCCAGCAGCCCTGGCGGTTGGGTCGAGGCAGATACGCAGTATTTT	CASSPGGWVEADTQYF